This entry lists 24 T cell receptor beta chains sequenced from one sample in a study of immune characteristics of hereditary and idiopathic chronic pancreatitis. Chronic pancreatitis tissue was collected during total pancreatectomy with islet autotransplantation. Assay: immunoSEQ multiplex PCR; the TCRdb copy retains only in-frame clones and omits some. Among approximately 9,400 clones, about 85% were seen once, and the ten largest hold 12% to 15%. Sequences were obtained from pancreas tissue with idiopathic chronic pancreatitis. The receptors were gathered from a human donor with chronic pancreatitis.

The CDR3 DNA follows: TGTGCCAGTAGGCCCTACGAGGGGAACTATGGCTACACCTTC. Amino acid sequence: CASRPYEGNYGYTF. The rearrangement joins TRBV19 to TRBJ1-2, with TRBD1 as a possible D gene (5 bases). The CDR3 runs to 14 residues. The germline V and J ends were trimmed by 6 bases and 2 bases, with 13 bases remaining between them. Per germline, CDR1 LNHDA and CDR2 SQIVND (reference sequence).

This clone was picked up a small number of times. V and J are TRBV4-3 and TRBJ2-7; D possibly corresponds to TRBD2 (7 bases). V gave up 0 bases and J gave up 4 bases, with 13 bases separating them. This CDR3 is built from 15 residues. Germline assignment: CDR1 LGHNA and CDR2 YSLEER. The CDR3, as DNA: TGCGCCAGCAGCCAAGATAGGGGGGGGATTTACGAGCAGTACTTC. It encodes CASSQDRGGIYEQYF.

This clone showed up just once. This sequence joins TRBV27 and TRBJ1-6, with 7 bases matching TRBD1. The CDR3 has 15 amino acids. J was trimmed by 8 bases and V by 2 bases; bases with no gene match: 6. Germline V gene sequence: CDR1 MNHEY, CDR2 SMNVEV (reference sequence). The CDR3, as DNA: TGTGCCAGCAGTTTAGGCAGGGGGGGATATTCACCCCTCCACTTT. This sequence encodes CASSLGRGGYSPLHF.

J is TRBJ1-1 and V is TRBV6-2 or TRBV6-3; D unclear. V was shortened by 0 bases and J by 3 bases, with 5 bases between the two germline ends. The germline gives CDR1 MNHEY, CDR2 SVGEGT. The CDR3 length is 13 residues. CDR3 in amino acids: CASSYSEHTEAFF. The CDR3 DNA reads TGTGCCAGCAGTTACTCAGAACACACTGAAGCTTTCTTT.

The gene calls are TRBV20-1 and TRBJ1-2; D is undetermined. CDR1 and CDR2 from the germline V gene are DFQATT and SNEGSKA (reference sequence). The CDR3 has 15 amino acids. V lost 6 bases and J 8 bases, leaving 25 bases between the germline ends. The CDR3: CSASTDGVRVKGYTF. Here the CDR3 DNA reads TGCAGTGCGAGTACAGATGGGGTGAGGGTAAAAGGCTACACCTTC.

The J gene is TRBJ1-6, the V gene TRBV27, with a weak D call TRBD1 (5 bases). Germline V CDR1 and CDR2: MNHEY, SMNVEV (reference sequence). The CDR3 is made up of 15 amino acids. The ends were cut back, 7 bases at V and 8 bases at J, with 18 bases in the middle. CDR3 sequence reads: CASTLGVGIDSPLHF. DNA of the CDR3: TGTGCCAGCACCCTAGGGGTGGGGATTGATTCACCCCTCCACTTT.

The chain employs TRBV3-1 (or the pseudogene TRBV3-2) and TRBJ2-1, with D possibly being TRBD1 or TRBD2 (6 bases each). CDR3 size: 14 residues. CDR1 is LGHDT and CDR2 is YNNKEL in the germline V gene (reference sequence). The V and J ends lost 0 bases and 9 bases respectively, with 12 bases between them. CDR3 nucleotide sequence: TGTGCCAGCAGCCAAGAACAGGGCGGGACTGAGCAGTTCTTC. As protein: CASSQEQGGTEQFF.

The CDR3 DNA sequence: TGTGCCAGCAGCGAATCTAGCGGGAGGGAGGATGGCTACACCTTC. Translating gives CASSESSGREDGYTF. This chain connects TRBV7-9 to TRBJ1-2; no clear D gene. V was clipped by 5 bases and J by 6 bases, with 19 bases between them. Germline V CDR1 and CDR2: SEHNR, FQNEAQ (reference sequence). The CDR3 is 15 amino acids. The full variable domain, in which reference TRBV7-9 and TRBJ1-2 provide the parts outside the CDR3, is DTGVSQNPRHKITKRGQNVTFRCDPISEHNRLYWYRQTLGQGPEFLTYFQNEAQLEKSRLLSDRFSAERPKGSFSTLEIQRTEQGDSAMYLCASSESSGREDGYTFGSGTRLTVV.

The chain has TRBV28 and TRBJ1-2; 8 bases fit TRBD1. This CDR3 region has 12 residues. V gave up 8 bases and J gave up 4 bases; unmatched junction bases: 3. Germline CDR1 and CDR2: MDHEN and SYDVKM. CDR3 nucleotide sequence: TGTGCCAGCGGGCAGGGGGCCTATGGCTACACCTTC. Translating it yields CASGQGAYGYTF.

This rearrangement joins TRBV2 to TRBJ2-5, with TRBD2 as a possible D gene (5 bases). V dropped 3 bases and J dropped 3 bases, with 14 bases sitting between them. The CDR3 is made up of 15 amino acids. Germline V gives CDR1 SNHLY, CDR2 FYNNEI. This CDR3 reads CASSEGEGSKETQYF. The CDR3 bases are TGTGCCAGCAGTGAGGGTGAGGGCTCAAAAGAGACCCAGTACTTC.

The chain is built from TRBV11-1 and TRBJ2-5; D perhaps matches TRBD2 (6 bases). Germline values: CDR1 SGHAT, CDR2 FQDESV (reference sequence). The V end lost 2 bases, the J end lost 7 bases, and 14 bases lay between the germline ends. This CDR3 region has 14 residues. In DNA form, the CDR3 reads TGTGCCAGCAGCTTATGGGGCCGCGGGATGACCCAGTACTTC. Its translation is CASSLWGRGMTQYF.

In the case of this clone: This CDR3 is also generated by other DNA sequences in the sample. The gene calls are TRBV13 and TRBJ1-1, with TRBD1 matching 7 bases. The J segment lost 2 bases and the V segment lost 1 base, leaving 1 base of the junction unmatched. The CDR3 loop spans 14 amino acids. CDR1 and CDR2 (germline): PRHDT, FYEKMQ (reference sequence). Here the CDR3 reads CASSLAGGNTEAFF. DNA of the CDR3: TGTGCCAGCAGCTTAGCAGGGGGTAACACTGAAGCTTTCTTT.

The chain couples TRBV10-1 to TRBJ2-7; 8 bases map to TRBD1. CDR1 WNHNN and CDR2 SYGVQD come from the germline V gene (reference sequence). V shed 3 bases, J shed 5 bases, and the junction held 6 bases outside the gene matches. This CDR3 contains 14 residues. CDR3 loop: CASSDPDRANEQYV. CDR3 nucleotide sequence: TGCGCCAGCAGTGACCCGGACAGGGCTAACGAGCAGTACGTC.

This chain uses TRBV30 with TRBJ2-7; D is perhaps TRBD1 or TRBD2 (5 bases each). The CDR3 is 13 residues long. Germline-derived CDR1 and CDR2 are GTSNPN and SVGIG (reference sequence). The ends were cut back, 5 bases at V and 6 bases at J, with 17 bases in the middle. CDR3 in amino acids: CAWAQGVVSEQYF. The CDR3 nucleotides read TGTGCCTGGGCGCAGGGAGTTGTAAGCGAGCAGTACTTC.

CDR3 bases: TGTGCCAGCAGCCAAGGGGGTAGTGAGCAGTACGTC. Residues: CASSQGGSEQYV. This chain links TRBV3-1 (or the pseudogene TRBV3-2) with TRBJ2-7; unclear D gene. Looked up from germline, CDR1 is LGHDT and CDR2 is YNNKEL (reference sequence). V was clipped by 1 base and J by 7 bases, with 8 bases between them. This CDR3 comprises 12 residues.

This chain's CDR3 is CASSSGGPVEWTQYF. CDR3 in DNA: TGTGCCAGCAGCTCGGGGGGGCCCGTCGAGTGGACCCAGTACTTC. The chain carries TRBV28 and TRBJ2-5, with 8 positions matching TRBD2. V gave up 6 bases and J gave up 7 bases; unmatched junction bases: 13. The CDR3 has 15 amino acids. Germline V lookup: CDR1 MDHEN, CDR2 SYDVKM.

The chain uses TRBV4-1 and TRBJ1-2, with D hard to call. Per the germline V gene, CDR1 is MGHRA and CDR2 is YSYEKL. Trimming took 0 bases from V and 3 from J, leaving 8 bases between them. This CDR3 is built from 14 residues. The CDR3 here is CASSQESLYYGYTF. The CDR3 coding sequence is TGCGCCAGCAGCCAAGAATCTCTATACTATGGCTACACCTTC.

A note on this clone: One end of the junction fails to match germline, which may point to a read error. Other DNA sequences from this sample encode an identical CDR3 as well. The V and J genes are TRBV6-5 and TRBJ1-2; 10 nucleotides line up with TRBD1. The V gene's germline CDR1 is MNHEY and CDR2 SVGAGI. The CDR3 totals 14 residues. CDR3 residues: CASTRDRGNYGYTF. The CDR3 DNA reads TGTGCCAGCACCCGGGACAGGGGTAACTATGGTTACACCTTC.

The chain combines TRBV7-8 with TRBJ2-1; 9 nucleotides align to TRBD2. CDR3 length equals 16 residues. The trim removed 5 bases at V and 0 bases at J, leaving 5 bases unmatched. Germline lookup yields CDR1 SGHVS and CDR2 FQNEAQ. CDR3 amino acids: CASSREGLASYNEQFF. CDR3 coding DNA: TGTGCCAGCAGCCGTGAGGGACTAGCCTCCTACAATGAGCAGTTCTTC.

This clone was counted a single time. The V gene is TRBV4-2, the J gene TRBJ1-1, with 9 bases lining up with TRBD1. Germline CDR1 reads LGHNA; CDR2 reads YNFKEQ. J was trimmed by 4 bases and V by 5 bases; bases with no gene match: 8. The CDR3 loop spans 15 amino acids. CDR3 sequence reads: CASSSYRGLGTEAFF. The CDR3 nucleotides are TGTGCCAGCAGCTCTTACAGGGGGCTCGGCACTGAAGCTTTCTTT.

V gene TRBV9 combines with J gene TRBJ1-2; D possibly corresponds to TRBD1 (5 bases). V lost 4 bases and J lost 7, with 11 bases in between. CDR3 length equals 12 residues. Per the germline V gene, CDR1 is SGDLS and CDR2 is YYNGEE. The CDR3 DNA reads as TGTGCCAGCAGCCCCCAAAGGGGTGGCTACACCTTC. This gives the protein CASSPQRGGYTF. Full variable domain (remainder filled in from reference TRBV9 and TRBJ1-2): DSGVTQTPKHLITATGQRVTLRCSPRSGDLSVYWYQQSLDQGLQFLIQYYNGEERAKGNILERFSAQQFPDLHSELNLSSLELGDSALYFCASSPQRGGYTFGSGTRLTVV.

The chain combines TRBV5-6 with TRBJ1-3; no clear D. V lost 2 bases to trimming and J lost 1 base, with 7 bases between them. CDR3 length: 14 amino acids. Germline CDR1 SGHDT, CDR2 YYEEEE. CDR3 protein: CASSFGDSGNTIYF. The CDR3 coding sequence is TGTGCCAGCAGCTTTGGGGATTCTGGAAACACCATATATTTT.

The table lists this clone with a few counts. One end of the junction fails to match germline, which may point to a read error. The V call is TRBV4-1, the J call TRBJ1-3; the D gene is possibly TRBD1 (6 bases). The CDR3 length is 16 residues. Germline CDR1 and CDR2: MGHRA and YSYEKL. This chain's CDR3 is CASSQDVQGSGNTIYF. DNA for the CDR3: TGCGCCAGCAGCCAAGATGTACAGGGTTCTGGGAACACCATATATTTT.

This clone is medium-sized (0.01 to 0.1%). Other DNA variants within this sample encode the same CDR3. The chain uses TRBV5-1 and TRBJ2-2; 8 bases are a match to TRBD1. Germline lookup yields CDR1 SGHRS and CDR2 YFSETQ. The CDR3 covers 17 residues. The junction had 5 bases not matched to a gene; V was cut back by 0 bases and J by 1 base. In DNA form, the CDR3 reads TGCGCCAGCAGCTTGGCTCGTACAGGGGGGAACACCGGGGAGCTGTTTTTT. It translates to CASSLARTGGNTGELFF.